Below, 16 T cell receptor beta chains from the same sample are listed, as sequenced in a study of Tregs in tolerant kidney transplant recipients. Measured with immunoSEQ multiplex PCR; TCRdb has only the in-frame clones, and not every one. Seen here are some 240,000 clones, roughly 84% observed once, and the top ten hold approximately 0.69%. The sequencing sample was made of CD4+ T cells from blood. Receptors were obtained from a human donor in good health.

This chain links TRBV10-3 with TRBJ1-5, with TRBD1 as a possible D gene (5 bases). The CDR3 consists of 15 residues. Germline V CDR1 and CDR2: ENHRY, SYGVKD. Trimming shortened V by 9 bases and J by 0 bases, and 15 bases separated the two germline ends. The CDR3 DNA reads as TGTGCCATACGGGGGGGATTTAATAGCAATCAGCCCCAGCATTTT. As protein: CAIRGGFNSNQPQHF.

The rearrangement uses TRBV18 and TRBJ2-1; TRBD1 aligns across 11 bases. The junction had 14 bases not matched to a gene; V was cut back by 3 bases and J by 7 bases. This CDR3 region has 18 residues. CDR1 and CDR2 (germline): KGHSH, LQKENI. This CDR3 is CASSPGRPGQGARNEQFF. CDR3 nucleotides: TGTGCCAGCTCACCCGGAAGGCCCGGACAGGGGGCGAGAAATGAGCAGTTCTTC.

This chain joins TRBV4-1 and TRBJ2-3, with D perhaps TRBD1 or TRBD2 (5 bases each). There are 15 residues in the CDR3. V shed 5 bases and J shed 3 bases, with 15 bases lying between them. The germline CDR1 and CDR2 sequences are MGHRA and YSYEKL. The CDR3 is CASSYRDQRTDTQYF. As DNA, the CDR3 is TGCGCCAGCAGCTACCGGGACCAAAGGACAGATACGCAGTATTTT.

The rearrangement links TRBV6-5 to TRBJ2-1; TRBD1 or TRBD2 may be the D gene (6 bases each). V dropped 6 bases and J dropped 2 bases, with 14 bases sitting between them. Germline lookup yields CDR1 MNHEY and CDR2 SVGAGI. The CDR3 is 15 amino acids. The CDR3 protein is CASRRGAAPYNEQFF. The DNA of the CDR3 is TGTGCCAGCAGAAGGGGGGCGGCTCCCTACAATGAGCAGTTCTTC.

The V call is TRBV7-2, the J call TRBJ2-1, with 14 bases lining up with TRBD2. The CDR3 is made up of 15 amino acids. Germline CDR1 is SGHTA and CDR2 is FQGNSA. The junction had 3 bases not matched to a gene; V was cut back by 5 bases and J by 6 bases. CDR3 amino acids: CASSLGLAGVNEQFF. In DNA form, the CDR3 reads TGTGCCAGCAGCCTGGGACTAGCGGGAGTCAATGAGCAGTTCTTC. Supplemented by reference TRBV7-2 and TRBJ2-1, the full variable domain reads GAGVSQSPSNKVTEKGKDVELRCDPISGHTALYWYRQSLGQGLEFLIYFQGNSAPDKSGLPSDRFSAERTGGSVSTLTIQRTQQEDSAVYLCASSLGLAGVNEQFFGPGTRLTVL.

This chain uses TRBV10-3 with TRBJ2-3; tentatively, D is TRBD2 (5 bases). CDR3 length equals 14 residues. CDR1 and CDR2 from the germline V gene are ENHRY and SYGVKD. Trimming cost V 3 bases and J 2 bases, with 9 bases left between them. Written as DNA, the CDR3 is TGTGCCATCAGTGATGCGGGTTTCACAGATACGCAGTATTTT. Its translation: CAISDAGFTDTQYF.

This clone was observed a single time. The chain uses TRBV4-1 and TRBJ2-1; D uncertain. Per germline, CDR1 MGHRA and CDR2 YSYEKL. This CDR3 comprises 19 residues. V was shortened by 0 bases and J by 0 bases, with 18 bases between the two germline ends. The CDR3 spells CASSQELLMAGSSYNEQFF. CDR3 nucleotides: TGCGCCAGCAGCCAAGAACTGTTGATGGCAGGAAGCTCCTACAATGAGCAGTTCTTC.

This rearrangement joins TRBV2 to TRBJ2-5; D is uncertain. Germline V CDR1 and CDR2: SNHLY, FYNNEI. This CDR3 is 12 amino acids long. V dropped 5 bases and J dropped 4 bases, with 8 bases sitting between them. CDR3 coding DNA: TGTGCCAGCAGTCCCGCTGGAGAGACCCAGTACTTC. Protein sequence: CASSPAGETQYF.

The rearrangement uses TRBV5-4 and TRBJ2-5, with 9 bases fitting TRBD1. With 4 bases clipped from V and 2 bases from J, the junction kept 12 bases outside the gene matches. CDR3 length: 17 amino acids. Germline CDR1 SGHNT, CDR2 YYREEE (reference sequence). The CDR3 DNA follows: TGTGCCAGCAGCAAGGACAGGGGCGTTACCTTTCAAGAGACCCAGTACTTC. Its translation: CASSKDRGVTFQETQYF.

As regards this clone: Other DNA sequences within the sample encode an identical CDR3. The CDR3 loop reads CAWSGQGRGNQPQHF. Written as DNA, the CDR3 is TGTGCCTGGAGTGGACAGGGCCGGGGCAATCAGCCCCAGCATTTT. The genes are TRBV30 and TRBJ1-5; TRBD1 matches at 7 bases. This CDR3 is 15 amino acids long. Looked up from germline, CDR1 is GTSNPN and CDR2 is SVGIG (reference sequence). Trimming took 1 base from V and 2 from J; bases not matched to a gene: 5.

The chain uses TRBV5-4 and TRBJ2-7, with D possibly matching TRBD1 (6 bases). CDR3 length: 14 amino acids. Trimming took off 3 bases at V and 4 bases at J, with 14 bases between the two ends. Looked up from germline, CDR1 is SGHNT and CDR2 is YYREEE (reference sequence). In DNA form, the CDR3 reads TGTGCCAGCAGCTCCACAGGGATAAAATACGAGCAGTACTTC. Translated: CASSSTGIKYEQYF.

V is TRBV6-6 and J is TRBJ2-5; 9 nucleotides line up with TRBD1. Matching the DNA end better, TRBJ2-7 makes the J call doubtful. Germline assignment: CDR1 MNHNY and CDR2 SVGAGI (reference sequence). This CDR3 has 14 residues. The CDR3 nucleotides are TGTGCCAGCACCCGACAGGGGGTCTCCTACGAGCAGTACTTC. Its protein is CASTRQGVSYEQYF.

V usage is TRBV5-1 and J usage is TRBJ2-7; 9 positions agree with TRBD2. Germline V gene data show CDR1 as SGHRS and CDR2 as YFSETQ. The CDR3 has 17 amino acids. The junction had 9 bases not matched to a gene; V was cut back by 0 bases and J by 2 bases. The CDR3: CASSLVIAGDRPYEQYF. In DNA, the CDR3 is TGCGCCAGCAGCTTGGTAATAGCGGGAGATCGCCCCTACGAGCAGTACTTC.

J is TRBJ1-4 and V is TRBV5-1, with TRBD1 matching 10 bases. The CDR3 consists of 14 residues. The V and J ends lost 4 bases and 3 bases, in that order; junction bases with no gene match: 0. Germline values: CDR1 SGHRS, CDR2 YFSETQ. CDR3 bases: TGCGCCAGCAGCGGACAGGGGGCTAATGAAAAACTGTTTTTT. This translates into CASSGQGANEKLFF.

This clone was detected only once. The chain employs TRBV9 and TRBJ2-1; 10 nucleotides match TRBD2. V was pared by 7 bases and J by 9 bases, with 7 bases of the junction left unmatched. Per germline, CDR1 SGDLS and CDR2 YYNGEE. There are 13 residues in the CDR3. The CDR3 sequence is CASSSGGASEQFF. For the CDR3, the DNA is TGTGCCAGCTCGAGCGGGGGGGCCAGTGAGCAGTTCTTC.

As for this clone: Other DNA sequences in this sample translate to the same CDR3. The chain uses TRBV2 and TRBJ2-6; D remains unclear. The CDR3 runs to 12 residues. Trimming removed 7 bases at V and 0 bases at J, with 1 base between. In germline, CDR1 is SNHLY, CDR2 FYNNEI. The CDR3 reads CASTSGANVLTF. DNA of the CDR3: TGTGCCAGCACCTCTGGGGCCAACGTCCTGACTTTC.